A single sample is the source of the 5 T cell receptor beta chains below, sequenced in a study of vaccination effects on CD4 cells after COVID-19. The antigens these receptors bind are not known. Expansion with viral peptide pools was applied to antigen-specific CD4+ T cells by the ViraFEST assay prior to sequencing. CD4+ T cells were isolated after 10 days of culture. Two doses of BNT162b2 or mRNA-1273 vaccine were administered to participants. Method: immunoSEQ multiplex PCR; TCRdb's copy keeps in-frame clones and lacks some. The table has about 66,000 clones, under 80% seen once. Source: CD4+ T cells from PBMCs cultured with HCoV-OC43 spike peptides, taken after COVID-19 vaccination. Subset here: HCoV-OC43 spike overlapping peptide pool stimulation. The source is a human donor who received a COVID-19 vaccine.

The chain combines TRBV24-1 with TRBJ1-2, with a tentative D call TRBD1 (5 bases). Trimming stripped 4 bases from V and 8 bases from J, with 13 bases between. Germline CDR1 and CDR2: KGHDR and SFDVKD. CDR3 length: 13 residues. The CDR3 protein is CATSEGPGGGYTF. The DNA of the CDR3 is TGTGCCACCAGTGAGGGGCCCGGCGGGGGCTACACCTTC.

V and J are TRBV28 and TRBJ2-2; 8 bases match TRBD1. The length of the CDR3 is 15 residues. Germline CDR1 MDHEN, CDR2 SYDVKM. J gave up 0 bases and V 10 bases, and 7 bases lay outside the gene matches. CDR3 bases: TGTGCCACTGTACAGGGGGAGGCGAACACCGGGGAGCTGTTTTTT. It yields the protein CATVQGEANTGELFF.

The chain employs TRBV18 and TRBJ1-5, with D maybe TRBD1 (5 bases). The V end was cut by 6 bases, the J end by 0 bases, with 15 bases between. The CDR3 consists of 16 residues. The germline V gene has CDR1 KGHSH and CDR2 LQKENI. The CDR3 loop reads CASSPPGTISNQPQHF. The CDR3, as DNA: TGTGCCAGCTCCCCCCCCGGGACTATTAGCAATCAGCCCCAGCATTTT. Together with reference TRBV18 and TRBJ1-5, the CDR3 gives the full variable domain: NAGVMQNPRHLVRRRGQEARLRCSPMKGHSHVYWYRQLPEEGLKFMVYLQKENIIDESGMPKERFSAEFPKEGPSILRIQQVVRGDSAAYFCASSPPGTISNQPQHFGDGTRLSIL.

The gene calls are TRBV29-1 and TRBJ1-2; a weak D match, TRBD1 (6 bases). This CDR3 comprises 13 residues. Germline CDR1 and CDR2: SQVTM and ANQGSEA. V was trimmed by 5 bases and J by 8 bases, leaving 18 bases between them. CDR3 sequence: CSVRDTGPRGYTF. CDR3 in DNA: TGCAGCGTTCGGGACACAGGCCCCAGGGGCTACACCTTC.

This clone is a singleton in its sample. This rearrangement joins TRBV5-8 to TRBJ2-5; 12 nucleotides agree with TRBD2. The length of the CDR3 is 18 residues. Germline V gene sequence: CDR1 SGHTS, CDR2 YDEGEE. Losses at the gene ends were 1 base for V and 5 bases for J; bases not matched to a gene: 12. This CDR3 is CASSLKLLAGGRPETQYF. The CDR3 DNA reads as TGTGCCAGCAGCTTGAAGCTCCTAGCGGGGGGGCGTCCGGAGACCCAGTACTTC.